This entry is about one T cell receptor beta chain. This CDR3 is also generated by other DNA sequences in the sample. Produced via immunoSEQ multiplex PCR; TCRdb's table is partial and in-frame only. The sample has 2 million to 2.5 million clones; roughly 94% are singletons. Germline CDR1 and CDR2: SEHNR and FQNEAQ (reference sequence). Trimming removed 0 bases from V and 4 bases from J, with 5 bases in between. The CDR3 spans 13 residues. The data are from a study of shared clonotypes between healthy human individuals. Donors comprised only Caucasian adults living in Nashville, Tennessee. Researchers partitioned CD4+ cells into CD45RA+ naive and CD45RA-negative memory subsets.

The sample consisted of naive CD4+ T cells sorted from blood. The subset here: CD45RA+ positively selected. The TCR sequence derives from a man younger than 30 in good health. The chain recombines TRBV7-9 with TRBJ2-3, with D maybe TRBD1 (5 bases). The CDR3 here is CASSLAGADTQYF. The CDR3 DNA reads as TGTGCCAGCAGCTTAGCAGGGGCAGATACGCAGTATTTT. The full variable domain, its missing parts supplied by reference TRBV7-9 and TRBJ2-3, is DTGVSQNPRHKITKRGQNVTFRCDPISEHNRLYWYRQTLGQGPEFLTYFQNEAQLEKSRLLSDRFSAERPKGSFSTLEIQRTEQGDSAMYLCASSLAGADTQYFGPGTRLTVL.